This T cell receptor (beta chain) stems from a study of blood T cell repertoires in COVID-19. Looking at the study overall: Both acute and convalescent COVID-19 samples were obtained from the United States, Italy and Spain. Nucleic acid was either cDNA or gDNA, and it came from T cells, B-cell-depleted T cells, or PBMCs.

As handled by the study authors: Researchers report that nucleated cell counts were estimated from reference gene primer amplification. Clones were sequenced by immunoSEQ multiplex PCR, and TCRdb holds only the in-frame ones, with some missing. D and trimming come from the DNA, and the V and J calls and clone size come from that table. The table lists under 140,000 clones, approximately 90% of them singletons. Sample: peripheral blood. This clonotype was obtained from a woman aged 45-59 years with acute or convalescent COVID-19.

In nucleotides, the CDR3 is TGTGCCAGCAGCACCGACTCGACTAGCGGGACGTACAGGGAGCAGTTCTTC. It translates to CASSTDSTSGTYREQFF. The chain couples TRBV4-2 to TRBJ2-1, with 11 bases identical to TRBD2. The trim removed 5 bases at V and 10 bases at J, leaving 16 bases unmatched. Per the germline V gene, CDR1 is LGHNA and CDR2 is YNFKEQ. The CDR3 length is 17 residues.